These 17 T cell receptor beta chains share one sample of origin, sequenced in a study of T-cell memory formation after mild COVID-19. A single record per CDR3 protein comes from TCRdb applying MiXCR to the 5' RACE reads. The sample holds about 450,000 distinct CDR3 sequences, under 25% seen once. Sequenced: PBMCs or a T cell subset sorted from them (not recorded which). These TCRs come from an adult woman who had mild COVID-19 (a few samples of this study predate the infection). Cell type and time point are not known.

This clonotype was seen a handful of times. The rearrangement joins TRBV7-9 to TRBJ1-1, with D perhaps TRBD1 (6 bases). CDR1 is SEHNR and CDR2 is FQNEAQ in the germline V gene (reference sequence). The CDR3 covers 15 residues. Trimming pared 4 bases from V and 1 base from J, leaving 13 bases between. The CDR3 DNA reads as TGTGCCAGCAGCTCCCCCGGACAGCCGAACACTGAAGCTTTCTTT. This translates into CASSSPGQPNTEAFF.

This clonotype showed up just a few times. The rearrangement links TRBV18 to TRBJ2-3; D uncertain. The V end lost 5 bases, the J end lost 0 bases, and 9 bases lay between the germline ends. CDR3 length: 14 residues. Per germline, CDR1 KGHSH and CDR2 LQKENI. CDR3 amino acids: CASSTSASTDTQYF. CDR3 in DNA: TGTGCCAGCTCAACCTCTGCTAGCACAGATACGCAGTATTTT.

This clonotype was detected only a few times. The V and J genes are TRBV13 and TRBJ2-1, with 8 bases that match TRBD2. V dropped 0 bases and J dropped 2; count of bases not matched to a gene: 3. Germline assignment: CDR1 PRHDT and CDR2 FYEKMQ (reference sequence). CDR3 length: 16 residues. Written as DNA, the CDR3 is TGTGCCAGCAGCTTAGGGCTAGCGGGTACCTACAATGAGCAGTTCTTC. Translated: CASSLGLAGTYNEQFF.

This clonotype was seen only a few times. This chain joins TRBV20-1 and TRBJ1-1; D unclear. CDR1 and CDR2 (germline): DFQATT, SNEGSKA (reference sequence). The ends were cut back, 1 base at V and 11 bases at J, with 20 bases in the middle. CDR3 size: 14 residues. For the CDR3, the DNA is TGCAGTGCTAGAGCCCCGCGTGGGAACACTAGGGCTTTCTTT. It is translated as CSARAPRGNTRAFF.

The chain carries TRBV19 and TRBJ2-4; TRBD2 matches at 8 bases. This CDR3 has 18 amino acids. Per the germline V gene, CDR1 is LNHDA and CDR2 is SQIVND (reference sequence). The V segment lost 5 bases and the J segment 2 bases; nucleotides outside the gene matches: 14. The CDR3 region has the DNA TGTGCCAGTAGTTCACCACCGGGACTAGGTACCTCCAAAAACATTCAGTACTTC. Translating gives CASSSPPGLGTSKNIQYF. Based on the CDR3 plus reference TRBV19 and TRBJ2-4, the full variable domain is DGGITQSPKYLFRKEGQNVTLSCEQNLNHDAMYWYRQDPGQGLRLIYYSQIVNDFQKGDIAEGYSVSREKKESFPLTVTSAQKNPTAFYLCASSSPPGLGTSKNIQYFGAGTRLSVL.

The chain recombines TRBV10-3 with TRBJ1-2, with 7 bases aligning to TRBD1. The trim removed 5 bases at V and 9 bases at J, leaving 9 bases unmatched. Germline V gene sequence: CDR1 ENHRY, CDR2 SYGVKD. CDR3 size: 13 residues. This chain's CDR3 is CAISQTGLGSYTF. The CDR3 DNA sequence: TGTGCCATCAGTCAGACAGGGTTGGGGAGCTACACCTTC.

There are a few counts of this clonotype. CDR3 protein: CASSLGQTGVSGNTIYF. The CDR3 nucleotides read TGCGCCAGCAGCTTGGGGCAGACCGGAGTTTCTGGAAACACCATATATTTT. V gene TRBV5-1 combines with J gene TRBJ1-3; D unresolved. CDR3 length: 17 residues. Germline CDR1 reads SGHRS; CDR2 reads YFSETQ. Trimming pared 0 bases from V and 1 base from J, leaving 14 bases between. The entire variable domain, with the rest obtained from reference TRBV5-1 and TRBJ1-3, is as follows: KAGVTQTPRYLIKTRGQQVTLSCSPISGHRSVSWYQQTPGQGLQFLFEYFSETQRNKGNFPGRFSGRQFSNSRSEMNVSTLELGDSALYLCASSLGQTGVSGNTIYFGEGSWLTVV.

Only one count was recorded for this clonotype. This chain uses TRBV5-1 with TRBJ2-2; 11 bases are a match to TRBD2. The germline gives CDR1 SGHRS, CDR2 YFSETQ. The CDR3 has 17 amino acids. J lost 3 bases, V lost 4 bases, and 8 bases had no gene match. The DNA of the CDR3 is TGCGCCAGCAGCCCTATAGCGGGAGGGCCCCACACCGGGGAGCTGTTTTTT. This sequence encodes CASSPIAGGPHTGELFF.

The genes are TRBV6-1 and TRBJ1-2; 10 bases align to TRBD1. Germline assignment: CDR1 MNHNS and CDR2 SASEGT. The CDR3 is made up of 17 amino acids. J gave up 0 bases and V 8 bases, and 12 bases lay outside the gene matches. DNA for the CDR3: TGTGCCAGCTACGGCCTCCGGGACAGGGGCTCTAACTATGGCTACACCTTC. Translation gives CASYGLRDRGSNYGYTF.

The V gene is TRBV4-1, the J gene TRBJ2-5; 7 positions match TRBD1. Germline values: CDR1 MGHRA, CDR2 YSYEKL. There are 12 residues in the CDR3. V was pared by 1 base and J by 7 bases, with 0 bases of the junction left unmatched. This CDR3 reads CASSQGQGTQYF. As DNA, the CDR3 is TGCGCCAGCAGCCAAGGACAGGGGACCCAGTACTTC.

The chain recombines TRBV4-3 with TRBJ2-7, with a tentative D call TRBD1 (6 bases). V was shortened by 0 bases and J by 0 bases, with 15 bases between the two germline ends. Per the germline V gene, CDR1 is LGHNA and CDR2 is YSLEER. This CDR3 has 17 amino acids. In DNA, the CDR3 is TGCGCCAGCAGCCAAGATCGTCAGGGGCAGAGCTCCTACGAGCAGTACTTC. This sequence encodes CASSQDRQGQSSYEQYF.

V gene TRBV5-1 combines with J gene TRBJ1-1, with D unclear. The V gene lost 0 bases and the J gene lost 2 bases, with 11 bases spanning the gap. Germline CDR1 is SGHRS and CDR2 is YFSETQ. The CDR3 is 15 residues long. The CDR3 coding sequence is TGCGCCAGCAGCTTGGCCGTTGGGAGAAACACTGAAGCTTTCTTT. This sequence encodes CASSLAVGRNTEAFF. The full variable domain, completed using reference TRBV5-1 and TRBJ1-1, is KAGVTQTPRYLIKTRGQQVTLSCSPISGHRSVSWYQQTPGQGLQFLFEYFSETQRNKGNFPGRFSGRQFSNSRSEMNVSTLELGDSALYLCASSLAVGRNTEAFFGQGTRLTVV.

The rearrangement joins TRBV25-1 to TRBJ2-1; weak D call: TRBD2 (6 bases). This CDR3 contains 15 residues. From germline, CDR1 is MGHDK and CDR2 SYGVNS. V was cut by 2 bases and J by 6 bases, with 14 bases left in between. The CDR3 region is CASSEKTGVLNEQFF. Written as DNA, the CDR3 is TGTGCCAGCAGTGAAAAAACGGGAGTGCTCAATGAGCAGTTCTTC.

In DNA form, the CDR3 reads TGTGCCAGCAGCTCCCGACAGGGGGAGGTCACAGATACGCAGTATTTT. Protein product: CASSSRQGEVTDTQYF. The V call is TRBV13, the J call TRBJ2-3; 9 bases map to TRBD1. This CDR3 comprises 16 residues. Trimming removed 4 bases from V and 2 bases from J; junction bases left unmatched: 7. In germline, CDR1 is PRHDT, CDR2 FYEKMQ (reference sequence).

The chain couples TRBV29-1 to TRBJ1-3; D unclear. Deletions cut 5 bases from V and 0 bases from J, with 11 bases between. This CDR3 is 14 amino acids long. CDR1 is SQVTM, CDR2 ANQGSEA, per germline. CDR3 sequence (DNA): TGCAGCGTTATCGGGCTGACCTCTGGAAACACCATATATTTT. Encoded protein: CSVIGLTSGNTIYF.

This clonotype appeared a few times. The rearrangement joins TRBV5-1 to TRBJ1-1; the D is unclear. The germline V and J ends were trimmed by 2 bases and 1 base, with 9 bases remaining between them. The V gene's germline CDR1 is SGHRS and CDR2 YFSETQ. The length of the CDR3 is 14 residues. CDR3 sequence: CASSFQWKNTEAFF. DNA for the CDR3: TGCGCCAGCAGCTTTCAATGGAAGAACACTGAAGCTTTCTTT.

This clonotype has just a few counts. CDR3 DNA: TGTGCCATCATGCGCGGAATGTTTCCCCCCGAGCAGTACTTC. This sequence encodes CAIMRGMFPPEQYF. The chain has TRBV10-3 and TRBJ2-7; D gene ambiguous. The CDR3 is 14 amino acids. Trimming left V 7 bases short and J 6 bases short, with 19 bases between. Germline CDR1 reads ENHRY; CDR2 reads SYGVKD.